This T cell receptor (beta chain) was profiled in a study of T cells in localized non-small cell lung cancer. On this clone itself: What it binds is not known.

The assay was immunoSEQ multiplex PCR, and TCRdb's table has in-frame clones only and misses some. The data contain some 38,000 clones, about nine tenths of them singletons. Whole-study findings and limits: Clonality peaked in uninvolved adjacent lung rather than tumor.

The source was peripheral blood mononuclear cells, collected before any cancer treatment. This TCR derives from a male donor aged 60 or over with stage II lung adenocarcinoma.

This chain's CDR3 is CSVGTGGGEQYF. DNA of the CDR3: TGCAGCGTTGGGACAGGGGGCGGCGAGCAGTACTTC. The V gene is TRBV29-1, the J gene TRBJ2-7; TRBD1 aligns across 11 bases. V lost 4 bases and J lost 6; bases outside the gene matches: 2. The germline CDR1 and CDR2 sequences are SQVTM and ANQGSEA. The CDR3 spans 12 residues.